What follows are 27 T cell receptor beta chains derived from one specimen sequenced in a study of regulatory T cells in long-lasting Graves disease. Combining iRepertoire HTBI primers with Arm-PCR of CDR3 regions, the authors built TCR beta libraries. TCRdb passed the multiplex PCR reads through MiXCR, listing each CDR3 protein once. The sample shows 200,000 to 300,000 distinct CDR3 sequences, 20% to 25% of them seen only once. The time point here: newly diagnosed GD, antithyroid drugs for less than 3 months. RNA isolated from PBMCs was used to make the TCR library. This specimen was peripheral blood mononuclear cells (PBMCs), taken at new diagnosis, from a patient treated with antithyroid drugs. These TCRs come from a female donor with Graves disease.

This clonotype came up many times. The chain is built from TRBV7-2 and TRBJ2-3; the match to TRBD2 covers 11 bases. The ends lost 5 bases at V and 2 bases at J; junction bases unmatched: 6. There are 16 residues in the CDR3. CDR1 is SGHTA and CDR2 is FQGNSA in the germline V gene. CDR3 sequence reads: CASSTRLAGNTDTQYF. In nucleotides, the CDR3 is TGTGCCAGCAGCACCCGACTAGCGGGGAACACAGATACGCAGTATTTT.

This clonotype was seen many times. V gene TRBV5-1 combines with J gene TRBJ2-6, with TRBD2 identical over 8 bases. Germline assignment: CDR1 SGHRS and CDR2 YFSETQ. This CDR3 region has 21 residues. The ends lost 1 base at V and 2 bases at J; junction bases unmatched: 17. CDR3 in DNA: TGCGCCAGCAGCTTGAAGTATGGCGGGGGGAATCGGCTGGCTGGGGCCAACGTCCTGACTTTC. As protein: CASSLKYGGGNRLAGANVLTF. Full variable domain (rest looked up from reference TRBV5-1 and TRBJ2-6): KAGVTQTPRYLIKTRGQQVTLSCSPISGHRSVSWYQQTPGQGLQFLFEYFSETQRNKGNFPGRFSGRQFSNSRSEMNVSTLELGDSALYLCASSLKYGGGNRLAGANVLTFGAGSRLTVL.

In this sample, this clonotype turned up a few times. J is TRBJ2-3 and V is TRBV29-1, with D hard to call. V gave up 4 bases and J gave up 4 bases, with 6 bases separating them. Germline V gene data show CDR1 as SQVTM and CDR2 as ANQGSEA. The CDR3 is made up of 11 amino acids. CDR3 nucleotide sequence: TGCAGCGTTGTAGGTCCAGATACGCAGTATTTT. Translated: CSVVGPDTQYF.

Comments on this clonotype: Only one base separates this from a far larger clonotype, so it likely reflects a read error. The CDR3 bases are TGTGCCAGCGGGGGGGGGGGGACCTACGAGCAGTACTTC. Translation gives CASGGGGTYEQYF. The chain employs TRBV7-2 and TRBJ2-1; TRBD2 agrees at 7 bases. The DNA end lines up better with TRBJ2-7; the J call may be wrong. The CDR3 is 13 amino acids. CDR1 and CDR2 (germline): SGHTA, FQGNSA.

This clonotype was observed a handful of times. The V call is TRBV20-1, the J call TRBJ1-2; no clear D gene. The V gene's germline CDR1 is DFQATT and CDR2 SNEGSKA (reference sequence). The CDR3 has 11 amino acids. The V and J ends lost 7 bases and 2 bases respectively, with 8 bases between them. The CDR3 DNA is TGCAGTGGCCAGGAAAACTATGGCTACACCTTC. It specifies CSGQENYGYTF.

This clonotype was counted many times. The CDR3 protein is CASSLERRYEQYF. The DNA for the CDR3 is TGTGCCAGCAGCTTAGAGCGCAGGTACGAGCAGTACTTC. V is TRBV7-2 and J is TRBJ2-7; D is uncertain. V dropped 1 base and J dropped 4 bases, with 8 bases sitting between them. Per the germline V gene, CDR1 is SGHTA and CDR2 is FQGNSA. The length of the CDR3 is 13 residues.

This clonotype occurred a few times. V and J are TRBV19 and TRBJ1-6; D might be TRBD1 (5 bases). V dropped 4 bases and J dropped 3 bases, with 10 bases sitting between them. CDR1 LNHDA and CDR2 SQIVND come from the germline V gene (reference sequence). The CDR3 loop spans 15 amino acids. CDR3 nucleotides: TGTGCCAGTAGTACCCGGGACGGCTATAATTCACCCCTCCACTTT. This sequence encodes CASSTRDGYNSPLHF.

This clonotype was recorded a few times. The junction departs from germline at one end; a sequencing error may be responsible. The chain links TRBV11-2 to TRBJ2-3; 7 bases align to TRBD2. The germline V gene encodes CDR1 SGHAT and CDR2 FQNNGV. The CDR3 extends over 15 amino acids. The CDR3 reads CTSSQTAGPQDTQYF. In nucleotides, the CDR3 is TGTACCAGCAGCCAAACAGCGGGGCCCCAAGATACGCAGTATTTT.

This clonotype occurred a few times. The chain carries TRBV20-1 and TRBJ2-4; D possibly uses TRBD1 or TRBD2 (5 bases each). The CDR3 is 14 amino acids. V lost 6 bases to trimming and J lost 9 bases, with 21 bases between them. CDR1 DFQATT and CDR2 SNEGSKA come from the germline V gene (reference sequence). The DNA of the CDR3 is TGCAGTGCCGCCGCCCAACTCAGGGACGGCATTCAGTACTTC. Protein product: CSAAAQLRDGIQYF.

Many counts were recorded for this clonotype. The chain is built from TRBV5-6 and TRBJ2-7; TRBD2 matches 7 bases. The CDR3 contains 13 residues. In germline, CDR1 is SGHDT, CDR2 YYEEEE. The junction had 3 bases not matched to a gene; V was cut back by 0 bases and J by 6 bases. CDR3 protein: CASSLDRGVEQYF. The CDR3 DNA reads TGTGCCAGCAGCTTGGATCGGGGGGTCGAGCAGTACTTC.

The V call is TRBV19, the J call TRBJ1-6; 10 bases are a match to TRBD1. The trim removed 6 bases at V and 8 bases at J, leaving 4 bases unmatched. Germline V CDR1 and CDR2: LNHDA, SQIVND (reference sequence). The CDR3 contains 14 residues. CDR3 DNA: TGTGCCAGTAGCCGGACAGGGGGGGATTCACCCCTCCACTTT. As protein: CASSRTGGDSPLHF.

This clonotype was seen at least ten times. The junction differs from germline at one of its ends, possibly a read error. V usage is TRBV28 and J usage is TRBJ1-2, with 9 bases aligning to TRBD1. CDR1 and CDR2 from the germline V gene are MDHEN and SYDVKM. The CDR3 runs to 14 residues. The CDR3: CASSTGGASYDYTF. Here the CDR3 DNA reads TGTGCCAGCAGTACAGGGGGCGCGAGTTATGACTACACCTTC.

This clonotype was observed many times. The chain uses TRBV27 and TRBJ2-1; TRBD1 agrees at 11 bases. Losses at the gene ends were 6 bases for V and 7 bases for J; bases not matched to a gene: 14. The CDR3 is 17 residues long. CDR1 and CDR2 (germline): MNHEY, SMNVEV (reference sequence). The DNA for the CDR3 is TGTGCCAGCAGCCCACCGAATCGGGGACAGGGGGTAAATGAGCAGTTCTTC. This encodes CASSPPNRGQGVNEQFF.

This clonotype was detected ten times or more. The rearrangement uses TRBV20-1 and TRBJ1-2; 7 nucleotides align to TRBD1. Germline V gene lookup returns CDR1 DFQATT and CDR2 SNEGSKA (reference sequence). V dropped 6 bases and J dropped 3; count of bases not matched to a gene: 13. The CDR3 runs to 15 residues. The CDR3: CSAQPGQPEDYGYTF. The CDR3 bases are TGCAGTGCCCAACCGGGACAGCCAGAAGACTATGGCTACACCTTC.

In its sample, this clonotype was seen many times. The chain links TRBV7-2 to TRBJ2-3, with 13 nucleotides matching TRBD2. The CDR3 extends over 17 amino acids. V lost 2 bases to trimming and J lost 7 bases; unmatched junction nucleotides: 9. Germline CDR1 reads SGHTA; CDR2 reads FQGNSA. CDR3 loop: CASSLPRTSGGAHTQYF. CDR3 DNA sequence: TGTGCCAGCAGCTTACCGCGCACTAGCGGGGGGGCCCATACGCAGTATTTT.

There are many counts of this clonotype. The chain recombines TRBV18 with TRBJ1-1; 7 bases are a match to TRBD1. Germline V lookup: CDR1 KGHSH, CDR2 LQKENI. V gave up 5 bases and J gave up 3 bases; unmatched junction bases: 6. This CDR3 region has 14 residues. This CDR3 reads CASSAAGGDTEAFF. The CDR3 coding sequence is TGTGCCAGCTCAGCCGCAGGGGGGGACACTGAAGCTTTCTTT.

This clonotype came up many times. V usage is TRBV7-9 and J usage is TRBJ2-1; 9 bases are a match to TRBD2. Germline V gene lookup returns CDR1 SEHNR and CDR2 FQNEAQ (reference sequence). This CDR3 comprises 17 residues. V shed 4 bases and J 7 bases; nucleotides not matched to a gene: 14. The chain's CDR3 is CASSSPAAGGPRNEQFF. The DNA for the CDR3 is TGTGCCAGCAGCTCGCCCGCGGCGGGAGGGCCGCGGAATGAGCAGTTCTTC.

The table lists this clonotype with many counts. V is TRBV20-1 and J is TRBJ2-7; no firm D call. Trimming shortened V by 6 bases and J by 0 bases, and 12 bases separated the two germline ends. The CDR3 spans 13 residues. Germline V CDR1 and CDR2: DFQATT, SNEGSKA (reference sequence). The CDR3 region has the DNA TGCAGTGCCCTGAGCCCCCGCTCCTACGAGCAGTACTTC. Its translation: CSALSPRSYEQYF.

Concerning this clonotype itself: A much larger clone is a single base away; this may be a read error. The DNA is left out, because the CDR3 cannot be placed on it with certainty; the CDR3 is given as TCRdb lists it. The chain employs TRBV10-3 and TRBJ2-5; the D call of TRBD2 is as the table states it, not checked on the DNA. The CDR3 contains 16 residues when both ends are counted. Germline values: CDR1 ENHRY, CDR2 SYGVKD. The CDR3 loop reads CAISDWASGTQETQHF.

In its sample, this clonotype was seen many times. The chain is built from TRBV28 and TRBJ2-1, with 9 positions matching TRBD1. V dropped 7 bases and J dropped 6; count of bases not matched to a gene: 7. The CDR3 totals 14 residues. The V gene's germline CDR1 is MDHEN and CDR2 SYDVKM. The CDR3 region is CASTRDREANEQFF. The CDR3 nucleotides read TGTGCCAGCACTAGGGACAGGGAGGCCAATGAGCAGTTCTTC.

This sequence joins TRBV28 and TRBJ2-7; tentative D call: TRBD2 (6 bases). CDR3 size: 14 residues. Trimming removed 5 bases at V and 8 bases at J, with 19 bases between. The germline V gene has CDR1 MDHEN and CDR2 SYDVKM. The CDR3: CASSEVAVPSQQYF. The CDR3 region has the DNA TGTGCCAGCAGTGAGGTAGCGGTCCCAAGCCAGCAGTACTTC.

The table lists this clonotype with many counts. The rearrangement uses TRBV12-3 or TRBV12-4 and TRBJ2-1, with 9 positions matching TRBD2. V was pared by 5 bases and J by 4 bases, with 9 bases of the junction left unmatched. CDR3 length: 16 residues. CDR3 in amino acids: CASSMTPGLAYNEQFF. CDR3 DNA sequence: TGTGCCAGCAGTATGACCCCGGGACTAGCTTACAATGAGCAGTTCTTC.

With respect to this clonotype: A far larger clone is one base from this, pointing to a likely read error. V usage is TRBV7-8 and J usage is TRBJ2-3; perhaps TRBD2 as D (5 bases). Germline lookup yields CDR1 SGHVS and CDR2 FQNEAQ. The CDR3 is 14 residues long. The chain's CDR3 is CASSQDPSTDTRYF. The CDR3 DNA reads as TGTGCCAGCAGCCAGGATCCTAGCACAGATACGCGGTATTTT. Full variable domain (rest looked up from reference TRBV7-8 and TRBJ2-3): GAGVSQSPRYKVAKRGQDVALRCDPISGHVSLFWYQQALGQGPEFLTYFQNEAQLDKSGLPSDRFFAERPEGSVSTLKIQRTQQEDSAVYLCASSQDPSTDTRYFGPGTRLTVL.

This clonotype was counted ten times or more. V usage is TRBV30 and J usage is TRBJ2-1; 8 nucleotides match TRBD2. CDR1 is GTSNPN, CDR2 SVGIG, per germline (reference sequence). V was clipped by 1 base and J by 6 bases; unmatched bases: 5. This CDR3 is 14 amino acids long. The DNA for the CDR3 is TGTGCCTGGAGTGGAACACTAGCGGTCAATGAGCAGTTCTTC. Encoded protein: CAWSGTLAVNEQFF.

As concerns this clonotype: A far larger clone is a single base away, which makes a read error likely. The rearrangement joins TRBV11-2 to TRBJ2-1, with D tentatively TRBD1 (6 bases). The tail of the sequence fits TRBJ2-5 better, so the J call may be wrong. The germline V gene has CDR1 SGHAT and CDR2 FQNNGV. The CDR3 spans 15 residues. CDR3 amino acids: CVSSLAYRVRETQYF. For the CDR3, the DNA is TGTGTCAGCAGCTTAGCCTACAGGGTCCGAGAGACCCAGTACTTC.

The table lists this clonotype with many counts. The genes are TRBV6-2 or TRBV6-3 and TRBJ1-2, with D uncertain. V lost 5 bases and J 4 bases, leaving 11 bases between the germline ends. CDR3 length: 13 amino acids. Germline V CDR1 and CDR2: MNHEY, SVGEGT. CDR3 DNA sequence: TGTGCCAGCAGTCTACATAGGACCTATGGCTACACCTTC. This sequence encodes CASSLHRTYGYTF.

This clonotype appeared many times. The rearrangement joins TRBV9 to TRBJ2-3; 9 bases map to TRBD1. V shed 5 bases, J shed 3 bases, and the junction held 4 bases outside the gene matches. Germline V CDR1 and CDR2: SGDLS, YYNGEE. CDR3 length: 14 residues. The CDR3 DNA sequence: TGTGCCAGCAGGGGGGACAGGGTAACAGATACGCAGTATTTT. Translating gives CASRGDRVTDTQYF.